Presented here are 4 T cell receptor beta chains from one specimen sequenced in a study of blood T cell repertoires in COVID-19. Sequencing was performed with immunoSEQ multiplex PCR; in TCRdb, only in-frame clones are kept and a portion is missing. This table has 85,000 to 120,000 clones, about 80% appearing once. Sequencing used peripheral blood. The receptors derive from a woman between 55 and 75 years old with acute or convalescent COVID-19.

The chain joins TRBV7-3 to TRBJ2-1; D perhaps matches TRBD2 (6 bases). This CDR3 region has 14 residues. Trimming removed 5 bases at V and 9 bases at J, with 17 bases between. Germline assignment: CDR1 SGHTA and CDR2 FQGTGA. The CDR3 nucleotides read TGTGCCAGCAGCCCGGCTAGCGAGGTTGGTGAGCAGTTCTTC. This encodes CASSPASEVGEQFF.

V usage is TRBV19 and J usage is TRBJ1-6; TRBD1 matches at 10 bases. There are 15 residues in the CDR3. Trimming took 4 bases from V and 9 from J; bases not matched to a gene: 6. Germline V gives CDR1 LNHDA, CDR2 SQIVND (reference sequence). The CDR3 DNA reads as TGTGCCAGTAGTACCTCGACAGGGGGCTTTTCACCCCTCCACTTT. Translation: CASSTSTGGFSPLHF.

The rearrangement joins TRBV3-1 (or the pseudogene TRBV3-2) to TRBJ2-1, with D possibly TRBD2 on 6 matching bases. This CDR3 is built from 14 residues. With 3 bases removed from V and 8 bases from J, the gap between germline ends came to 14 bases. Germline V gene data show CDR1 as LGHDT and CDR2 as YNNKEL (reference sequence). In nucleotides, the CDR3 is TGTGCCAGCAGCCACCCTACGGGAGTACATGAGCAGTTCTTC. It encodes CASSHPTGVHEQFF.

The chain has TRBV5-1 and TRBJ2-5, with a possible D match to TRBD2 (5 bases). Trimming removed 0 bases at V and 3 bases at J, with 9 bases between. CDR1 is SGHRS, CDR2 YFSETQ, per germline. CDR3 length: 14 residues. The CDR3 DNA sequence: TGCGCCAGCAGCTTGGTGCCCGGGGAAGAGACCCAGTACTTC. Amino acids: CASSLVPGEETQYF.